This entry lists 29 T cell receptor beta chains sequenced from one sample in a study of T cells in Graves' hyperthyroidism and ophthalmopathy (dated by TCRdb to about 2019). Library preparation was by multiplex PCR. Sequencing took place on an Illumina HiSeq 2000. TCR beta CDR3 regions were amplified from RNA transcripts. The TCR CDR3 was subjected to a first round of RT-PCR using the HTBI primer set and the Qiagen OneStep RT-PCR kit. Through fastp at Q25 and MiXCR, TCRdb rebuilt clones from the public reads, retaining in-frame beta chains. Rows are unified per CDR3 protein, each entry keeping the most common DNA and genes. Present in this sample are more than 500,000 distinct CDR3 sequences, approximately 16% of which were seen just once. The ten largest clonotypes hold approximately 32% of the sample. The sequencing input was blood. The receptor source for this set is a woman aged 25 to 39 with Graves' ophthalmopathy.

In its sample, this clonotype was seen a few times. This chain links TRBV28 with TRBJ2-7, with 7 bases matching TRBD1. V shed 10 bases, J shed 4 bases, and the junction held 7 bases outside the gene matches. Germline V gene sequence: CDR1 MDHEN, CDR2 SYDVKM. The CDR3 contains 12 residues. This CDR3 reads CATGQPIYEQYF. CDR3 coding DNA: TGTGCCACGGGACAGCCAATTTACGAGCAGTACTTC.

This clonotype was detected ten times or more. This sequence joins TRBV7-6 and TRBJ1-3, with D uncertain. The germline V gene has CDR1 SGHVS and CDR2 FNYEAQ. The germline V and J ends were trimmed by 5 bases and 0 bases, with 20 bases remaining between them. The CDR3 sequence is 18 residues long. CDR3 nucleotides: TGTGCCAGCAGCCCCAGAGGGTTCGGACTCGGCTCTGGAAACACCATATATTTT. Translating gives CASSPRGFGLGSGNTIYF.

This sequence joins TRBV5-1 and TRBJ2-1; D might be TRBD2 (5 bases). CDR1 SGHRS and CDR2 YFSETQ come from the germline V gene. This CDR3 contains 14 residues. The V end was cut by 0 bases, the J end by 9 bases, with 13 bases between. CDR3 amino acids: CASSLVLGLGEQFF. The CDR3 coding sequence is TGCGCCAGCAGCTTGGTACTAGGGCTGGGTGAGCAGTTCTTC.

At least ten counts were recorded for this clonotype. The J gene is TRBJ2-6, the V gene TRBV7-9; D is undetermined. Trimming stripped 6 bases from V and 0 bases from J, with 9 bases between. Germline CDR1 and CDR2: SEHNR and FQNEAQ (reference sequence). The CDR3 is 15 amino acids. The CDR3 is CASSTTISGANVLTF. As DNA, the CDR3 is TGTGCCAGCAGTACCACCATCTCTGGGGCCAACGTCCTGACTTTC.

This clonotype was counted at least ten times. The chain is built from TRBV28 and TRBJ1-5; D is unresolved. The length of the CDR3 is 13 residues. CDR1 is MDHEN and CDR2 is SYDVKM in the germline V gene. Trimming shortened V by 6 bases and J by 7 bases, and 13 bases separated the two germline ends. CDR3 bases: TGTGCCAGCAGACCGGAGGCTGGACAGCCCCAGCATTTT. Amino acids: CASRPEAGQPQHF.

The CDR3 nucleotides read TGTGCCAGCAGTTTGTCCATTTCGGACACCAATCAGCCCCAGCATTTT. It is translated as CASSLSISDTNQPQHF. This rearrangement joins TRBV28 to TRBJ1-5; the D gene is possibly TRBD1 (5 bases). Germline CDR1 is MDHEN and CDR2 is SYDVKM. The CDR3 is 16 amino acids. V was pared by 3 bases and J by 3 bases, with 15 bases between.

The table lists this clonotype with many counts. The chain recombines TRBV11-2 with TRBJ1-2; no clear D. Germline CDR1 reads SGHAT; CDR2 reads FQNNGV. Trimming shortened V by 4 bases and J by 8 bases, and 17 bases separated the two germline ends. CDR3 length equals 14 residues. The CDR3 DNA reads TGTGCCAGCAGCTCCTTACCACGGATCTCGGGCTACACCTTC. Amino acids: CASSSLPRISGYTF. Combining the CDR3 with reference TRBV11-2 and TRBJ1-2 gives the whole variable domain EAGVAQSPRYKIIEKRQSVAFWCNPISGHATLYWYQQILGQGPKLLIQFQNNGVVDDSQLPKDRFSAERLKGVDSTLKIQPAKLEDSAVYLCASSSLPRISGYTFGSGTRLTVV.

J is TRBJ2-5 and V is TRBV27, with D possibly TRBD1 on 6 matching bases. This CDR3 is built from 13 residues. Germline loops: CDR1 MNHEY, CDR2 SMNVEV (reference sequence). V lost 6 bases to trimming and J lost 4 bases, with 12 bases between them. The CDR3 here is CASSREQGETQYF. The CDR3 nucleotides are TGTGCCAGCAGCCGAGAACAGGGAGAGACCCAGTACTTC.

The gene calls are TRBV6-1 and TRBJ1-1; unclear D gene. Germline V gene data show CDR1 as MNHNS and CDR2 as SASEGT. V lost 6 bases to trimming and J lost 3 bases, with 26 bases between them. The CDR3 is 18 residues long. CDR3 in DNA: TGTGCCAGCAGCCTCACCTCTATCCCCGAGATTATCTACACTGAAGCTTTCTTT. This translates into CASSLTSIPEIIYTEAFF.

At least ten counts were recorded for this clonotype. V is TRBV19 and J is TRBJ2-7, with D tentatively TRBD1 (6 bases). Trimming removed 9 bases at V and 4 bases at J, with 13 bases between. The CDR3 is 12 amino acids. Per the germline V gene, CDR1 is LNHDA and CDR2 is SQIVND (reference sequence). The CDR3 sequence is CASANDRYEQYF. Written as DNA, the CDR3 is TGTGCCAGCGCCAACGACAGGTACGAGCAGTACTTC. Full variable domain (outside the CDR3, taken from reference TRBV19 and TRBJ2-7): DGGITQSPKYLFRKEGQNVTLSCEQNLNHDAMYWYRQDPGQGLRLIYYSQIVNDFQKGDIAEGYSVSREKKESFPLTVTSAQKNPTAFYLCASANDRYEQYFGPGTRLTVT.

This clonotype was recorded at least ten times. This sequence joins TRBV7-2 and TRBJ2-1; possibly TRBD2 for D (7 bases). The CDR3 length is 18 residues. Germline V gene sequence: CDR1 SGHTA, CDR2 FQGNSA. Trimming left V 1 base short and J 0 bases short, with 16 bases between. The CDR3 sequence: CASSLVAGARSSYNEQFF. Written as DNA, the CDR3 is TGTGCCAGCAGCTTAGTCGCGGGGGCTAGGAGCTCCTACAATGAGCAGTTCTTC. The whole variable domain, remainder taken from reference TRBV7-2 and TRBJ2-1, is GAGVSQSPSNKVTEKGKDVELRCDPISGHTALYWYRQSLGQGLEFLIYFQGNSAPDKSGLPSDRFSAERTGGSVSTLTIQRTQQEDSAVYLCASSLVAGARSSYNEQFFGPGTRLTVL.

Many counts were recorded for this clonotype. This chain links TRBV27 with TRBJ2-1, with 7 bases lining up with TRBD2. After removal of 2 bases from V and 0 bases from J, the junction contained 1 base not matched to a gene. This CDR3 is built from 15 residues. Germline-derived CDR1 and CDR2 are MNHEY and SMNVEV (reference sequence). The chain's CDR3 is CASSLPGGSYNEQFF. CDR3 DNA: TGTGCCAGCAGTTTACCGGGAGGCTCCTACAATGAGCAGTTCTTC.

This clonotype appeared many times. The chain carries TRBV6-2 or TRBV6-3 and TRBJ2-1, with TRBD2 matching 9 bases. The CDR3 is 15 residues long. CDR1 and CDR2 (germline): MNHEY, SVGEGT. The V segment lost 2 bases and the J segment 4 bases; nucleotides outside the gene matches: 3. The CDR3 sequence is CASSYRLAVYNEQFF. CDR3 sequence (DNA): TGTGCCAGCAGTTACCGACTAGCGGTATACAATGAGCAGTTCTTC.

At least ten counts were recorded for this clonotype. The gene calls are TRBV11-2 and TRBJ2-7, with a tentative D call TRBD2 (7 bases). V lost 5 bases to trimming and J lost 4 bases, with 21 bases between them. The germline V gene has CDR1 SGHAT and CDR2 FQNNGV. CDR3 length: 16 residues. The chain's CDR3 is CASSHPPAGAGYEQYF. DNA for the CDR3: TGTGCCAGCAGCCACCCTCCGGCGGGGGCGGGATACGAGCAGTACTTC. The full variable domain, rest sourced from reference TRBV11-2 and TRBJ2-7, is EAGVAQSPRYKIIEKRQSVAFWCNPISGHATLYWYQQILGQGPKLLIQFQNNGVVDDSQLPKDRFSAERLKGVDSTLKIQPAKLEDSAVYLCASSHPPAGAGYEQYFGPGTRLTVT.

This clonotype was recorded many times. CDR3 sequence (DNA): TGTGCCAGCTCACTCGGTAGCCACCTAGATACGCAGTATTTT. It translates to CASSLGSHLDTQYF. V is TRBV18 and J is TRBJ2-3; the D is unclear. This CDR3 region has 14 residues. CDR1 KGHSH and CDR2 LQKENI come from the germline V gene. The V and J ends lost 4 bases and 5 bases respectively, with 13 bases between them.

This clonotype came up many times. This sequence joins TRBV11-1 and TRBJ2-1; D may be TRBD2 (6 bases). Looked up from germline, CDR1 is SGHAT and CDR2 is FQDESV (reference sequence). This CDR3 has 15 amino acids. Trimming removed 5 bases at V and 4 bases at J, with 15 bases between. Here the CDR3 reads CASSHVQGLYNEQFF. Here the CDR3 DNA reads TGTGCCAGCAGCCACGTCCAGGGACTTTACAATGAGCAGTTCTTC. The full variable domain, its missing parts supplied by reference TRBV11-1 and TRBJ2-1, is EAEVAQSPRYKITEKSQAVAFWCDPISGHATLYWYRQILGQGPELLVQFQDESVVDDSQLPKDRFSAERLKGVDSTLKIQPAELGDSAMYLCASSHVQGLYNEQFFGPGTRLTVL.

The chain carries TRBV6-2 or TRBV6-3 and TRBJ2-1; a possible D gene is TRBD2 (5 bases). The length of the CDR3 is 14 residues. V was clipped by 2 bases and J by 7 bases, with 12 bases between them. From germline, CDR1 is MNHEY and CDR2 SVGEGT. In nucleotides, the CDR3 is TGTGCCAGCAGTTACAGGGTAGAGGGTAATGAGCAGTTCTTC. It is translated as CASSYRVEGNEQFF.

The J gene is TRBJ2-7, the V gene TRBV20-1; the match to TRBD2 covers 7 bases. The CDR3 is 16 residues long. Germline V gene lookup returns CDR1 DFQATT and CDR2 SNEGSKA (reference sequence). Trimming cost V 0 bases and J 0 bases; bases outside gene matches: 8. CDR3 protein: CSAREGGGGSSYEQYF. The CDR3 region has the DNA TGCAGTGCTAGAGAAGGAGGCGGGGGTAGCTCCTACGAGCAGTACTTC.

This clonotype was seen many times. The chain employs TRBV6-2 or TRBV6-3 and TRBJ2-7; 12 bases fit TRBD1. The CDR3 spans 15 residues. After removal of 4 bases from V and 6 bases from J, the junction contained 7 bases not matched to a gene. CDR1 is MNHEY and CDR2 is SVGEGT in the germline V gene. The chain's CDR3 is CASSFRDRGLREQYF. DNA of the CDR3: TGTGCCAGCAGTTTCCGGGACAGGGGGCTGCGCGAGCAGTACTTC.

This clonotype was seen at least ten times. CDR3 region: CASSFSRQNTEAFF. In nucleotides, the CDR3 is TGCGCCAGCAGCTTTTCCAGACAGAACACTGAAGCTTTCTTT. V and J are TRBV5-1 and TRBJ1-1; D gene uncertain. Trimming removed 2 bases from V and 1 base from J, with 9 bases in between. Germline-derived CDR1 and CDR2 are SGHRS and YFSETQ. The CDR3 covers 14 residues.

This rearrangement joins TRBV6-2 or TRBV6-3 to TRBJ1-5; D not certain. The CDR3 extends over 14 amino acids. Between the trimmed V and J ends, which lost 3 bases and 5 bases, there was a span of 11 bases. Germline V gives CDR1 MNHEY, CDR2 SVGEGT. CDR3 in DNA: TGTGCCAGCAGTTATGTAAGGGATGATCAGCCCCAGCATTTT. It yields the protein CASSYVRDDQPQHF.

V and J are TRBV5-4 and TRBJ2-7; the D gene is possibly TRBD2 (6 bases). Trimming pared 0 bases from V and 4 bases from J, leaving 14 bases between. Germline assignment: CDR1 SGHNT and CDR2 YYREEE (reference sequence). The CDR3 spans 15 residues. DNA of the CDR3: TGTGCCAGCAGCTTGGAACTCGGAGGGGTATACGAGCAGTACTTC. Encoded protein: CASSLELGGVYEQYF.

This clonotype has ten or more counts. The chain uses TRBV29-1 and TRBJ2-1; D unclear. Germline CDR1 and CDR2: SQVTM and ANQGSEA. The CDR3 length is 10 residues. V shed 8 bases and J shed 5 bases, with 7 bases lying between them. The CDR3 here is CSTDNNEQFF. The CDR3 DNA is TGCAGCACCGATAACAATGAGCAGTTCTTC.

This clonotype was picked up many times. V gene TRBV11-1 combines with J gene TRBJ2-3; tentatively, D is TRBD2 (5 bases). V lost 8 bases, J lost 2 bases, and 11 bases lay in between. The germline gives CDR1 SGHAT, CDR2 FQDESV (reference sequence). There are 13 residues in the CDR3. The DNA of the CDR3 is TGTGCCAGCGGGAGCTCGAACACAGATACGCAGTATTTT. Protein product: CASGSSNTDTQYF.

As regards this clonotype: Its ends do not fully match the called genes, so a read error is possible. This chain connects TRBV18 to TRBJ1-1; no reliable D call. Germline loops: CDR1 KGHSH, CDR2 LQKENI. The CDR3 loop spans 14 amino acids. The CDR3 nucleotides are TGTGCCGGCTCCGGCGGTCTACTAAGCACTGAAGCTTTCTTT. It codes for CAGSGGLLSTEAFF.

The chain links TRBV3-2 to TRBJ2-3; the table assigns TRBD2, which was not confirmed against the DNA. TRBV3-2 is described as a pseudogene. The CDR3 loop spans 16 amino acids. The CDR3, as DNA: TGTGCCAGCAGCCAAGGACTAGCGGGAGAGTCAGATACGCAGTATTTT. Translation: CASSQGLAGESDTQYF.

This clonotype was seen repeatedly, ten times or more. The gene calls are TRBV30 and TRBJ2-2, with TRBD2 matching over 8 bases. The ends lost 0 bases at V and 6 bases at J; junction bases unmatched: 15. Germline V gene sequence: CDR1 GTSNPN, CDR2 SVGIG (reference sequence). The CDR3 length is 18 residues. The CDR3 reads CAWSVWAGGMLNAGELFF. CDR3 nucleotide sequence: TGTGCCTGGAGTGTATGGGCGGGAGGAATGCTAAACGCCGGGGAGCTGTTTTTT.

To note about this clonotype: Since no conserved phenylalanine or tryptophan closes the CDR3, a read error is the likely cause. The rearrangement joins TRBV29-1 to TRBJ2-5; D not certain. Trimming left V 1 base short and J 2 bases short, with 8 bases between. This CDR3 has 13 amino acids. CDR1 and CDR2 (germline): SQVTM, ANQGSEA. CDR3 in DNA: TGCAGCGTTGAAGTGGGTGCACAAGAGACCCAGTACTAC. It specifies CSVEVGAQETQYY.

This clonotype was counted only a few times. This chain connects TRBV6-1 to TRBJ1-5; 7 bases match TRBD1. This CDR3 is 15 amino acids long. V lost 6 bases and J lost 5; bases outside the gene matches: 10. Germline V CDR1 and CDR2: MNHNS, SASEGT. The CDR3 nucleotides are TGTGCCAGCAGACCTCCCCCTGGGACAGATCAGCCCCAGCATTTT. Translated: CASRPPPGTDQPQHF.